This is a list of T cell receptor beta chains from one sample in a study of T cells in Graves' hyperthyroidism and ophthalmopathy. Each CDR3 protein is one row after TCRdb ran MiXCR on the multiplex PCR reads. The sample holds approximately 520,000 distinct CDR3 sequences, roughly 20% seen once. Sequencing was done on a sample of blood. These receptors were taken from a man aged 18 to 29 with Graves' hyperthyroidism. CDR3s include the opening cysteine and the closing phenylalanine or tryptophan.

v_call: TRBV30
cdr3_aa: CAWSSGQLNTEAFF

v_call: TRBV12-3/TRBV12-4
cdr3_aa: CASASDGFGSFQPQHF

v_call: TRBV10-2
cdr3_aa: CASSELQDNTGELFF

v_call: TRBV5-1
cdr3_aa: CASSLGGSETQDF

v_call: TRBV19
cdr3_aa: CASSIKSATEAFF

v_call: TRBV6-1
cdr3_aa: CASSESQGFNEQFF

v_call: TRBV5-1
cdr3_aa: CASSLDPGQFMNTESFF

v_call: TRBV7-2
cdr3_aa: CASSFAQGGTPYEQYF

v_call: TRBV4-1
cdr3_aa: CASSQEGGHGETQYF

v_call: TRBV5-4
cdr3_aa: CASSFLGRISGANVLTF

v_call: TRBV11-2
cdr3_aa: CASRSWTAYGYTF

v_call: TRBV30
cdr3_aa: CAWSEGSSYTDAFF

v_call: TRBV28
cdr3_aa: CASSSTRWGEQYF

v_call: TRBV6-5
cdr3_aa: CASSYSEGDTEAFF

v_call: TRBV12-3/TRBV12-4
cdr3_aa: CASSTAGGEYTEAFF

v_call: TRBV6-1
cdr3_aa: CASSEANRGPYEQYF

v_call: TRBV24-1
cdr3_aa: CATSVSGITGELFF

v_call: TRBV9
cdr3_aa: CASSVEGSPGEQYF

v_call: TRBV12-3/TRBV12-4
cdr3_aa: CASSQGTANNSPLHF

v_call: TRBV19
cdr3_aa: CASSVGVRTEAFF

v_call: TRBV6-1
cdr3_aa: CASSEAARSNQPQHF

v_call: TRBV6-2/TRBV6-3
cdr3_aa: CASSYSETYGYTF

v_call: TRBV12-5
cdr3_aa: CASGLGGYGYTF

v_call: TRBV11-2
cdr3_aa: CASSSIAGQETQYF

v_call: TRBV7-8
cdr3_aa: CASSPVARQGPKHF

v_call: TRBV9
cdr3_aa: CASSARRAAGANVLTF

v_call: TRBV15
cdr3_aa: CATSRETGWTEAFF

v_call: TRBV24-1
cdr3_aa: CATRSGGATGELFF

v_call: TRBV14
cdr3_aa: CASSQGFAGGVGYTF

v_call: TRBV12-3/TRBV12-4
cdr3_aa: CASSWGHRGEQYF

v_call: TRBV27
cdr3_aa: CASGEGGVATEAFF

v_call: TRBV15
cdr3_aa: CATSRARHSRGETQYF

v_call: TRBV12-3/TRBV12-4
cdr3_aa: CASTAGQGWTEAFF

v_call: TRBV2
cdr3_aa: CASSEGEGGTYGYTF

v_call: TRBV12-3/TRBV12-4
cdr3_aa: CASSLYGPGTGQPQHF

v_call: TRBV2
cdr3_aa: CASSRQAAENIQYF

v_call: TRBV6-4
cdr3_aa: CASSVETGAEYSNQPQHF

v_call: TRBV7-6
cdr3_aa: CASSLDGGAGETQYF

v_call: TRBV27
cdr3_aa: CASSPQGLRPQHF

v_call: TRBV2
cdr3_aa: CASTAFLGLAAYEQYF

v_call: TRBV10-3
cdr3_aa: CAIRGADNQPQHF

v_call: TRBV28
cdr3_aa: CASSLLGGNSSYEQYF

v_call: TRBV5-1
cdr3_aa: CASSRIRRNTEAFF

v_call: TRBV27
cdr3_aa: CASSFAGSDGYTF

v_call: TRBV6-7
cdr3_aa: CASSYPKGTSDYEQYF

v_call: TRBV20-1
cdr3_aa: CSARDILAEGETPKTQYF

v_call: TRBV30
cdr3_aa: CACMDPSGNTIYF

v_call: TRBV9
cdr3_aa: CASSVGLSKDYEQYF

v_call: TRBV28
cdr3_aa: CASLLPGAEAFF

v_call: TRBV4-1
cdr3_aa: CASRATGFGQPQHF

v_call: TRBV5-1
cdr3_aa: CASSLATVVGELFF

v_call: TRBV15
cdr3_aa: CATSRDSRDYGYTF

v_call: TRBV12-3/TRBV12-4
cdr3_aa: CASSLRDSPYEQYF